The clone carrying this TCR beta chain was counted only a few times. Its specificity is not known. The data derive from a study of T cell repertoires in cytomegalovirus infection. Study-level information: Well-studied HLA-B-restricted epitopes and recently identified HLA-C-restricted epitopes of CMV were both used in the study. An indication of both CMV infection and matching HLA type came from public TCR beta signatures. Whole-study results and caveats: CMV carriers with the relevant HLA were identified by cumulative public TCR beta family frequency. HLA-C-restricted CMV-specific TCR beta clonotypes were dominant in the ex vivo response.

The CDR3 length is 15 residues. With 3 bases removed from V and 3 bases from J, the gap between germline ends came to 14 bases. TCRdb used MiXCR to reprocess the reads, holding one entry per CDR3 protein. This table has some 120,000 distinct CDR3 sequences, approximately 30% appearing once. Source: CD8+ T cells from cultured PBMCs, taken from culture after CMV antigen stimulation. The receptor's source is a human donor in good health (CMV status not recorded). Some clones in this sample may be carry-over from other donors' samples. The chain recombines TRBV12-3 or TRBV12-4 with TRBJ2-5, with D possibly being TRBD1 or TRBD2 (5 bases each). The CDR3 is CASSFISGRKETQYF. The CDR3 DNA reads as TGTGCCAGCAGTTTTATATCGGGACGAAAAGAGACCCAGTACTTC.